Listed here are 27 T cell receptor beta chains from one sample, sequenced in a study of blood T cell repertoires in COVID-19. Method: immunoSEQ multiplex PCR; TCRdb's copy keeps in-frame clones and lacks some. The table has 300,000 to 400,000 clones, roughly 90% seen once; the top ten hold approximately 1%. Sequencing was performed on PBMCs or T cells enriched from blood (not recorded which). The receptors here all came from a woman aged 30 to 39 with acute COVID-19.

V gene TRBV29-1 combines with J gene TRBJ2-7; TRBD1 matches at 8 bases. Germline CDR1 SQVTM, CDR2 ANQGSEA. J lost 2 bases, V lost 6 bases, and 9 bases had no gene match. This CDR3 spans 14 amino acids. CDR3 DNA: TGCAGCGTGGGCGGGACAGGCATCACCTACGAGCAGTACTTC. Translated, it gives CSVGGTGITYEQYF.

This chain joins TRBV29-1 and TRBJ1-1, with D tentatively TRBD1 (6 bases). The CDR3 loop spans 14 amino acids. V was cut by 4 bases and J by 4 bases, with 16 bases left in between. Germline values: CDR1 SQVTM, CDR2 ANQGSEA. The CDR3 DNA is TGCAGCGTTGCGTTTAGGACAGAGGGCACTGAAGCTTTCTTT. Protein product: CSVAFRTEGTEAFF.

This clone was detected only once. The gene calls are TRBV6-5 and TRBJ2-3; 7 bases fit TRBD1. This CDR3 has 15 amino acids. The V and J ends lost 6 bases and 1 base, in that order; junction bases with no gene match: 7. Germline CDR1 is MNHEY and CDR2 is SVGAGI. The CDR3 reads CASRGTDTRTDTQYF. The DNA for the CDR3 is TGTGCCAGCAGGGGGACAGATACCCGCACAGATACGCAGTATTTT.

In the case of this clone: The identical CDR3 is also encoded by other nucleotide sequences in the sample. V usage is TRBV9 and J usage is TRBJ1-1; D is perhaps TRBD1 (6 bases). The germline V and J ends were trimmed by 3 bases and 1 base, with 7 bases remaining between them. Germline V gene data show CDR1 as SGDLS and CDR2 as YYNGEE. The CDR3 is 13 residues long. The CDR3 here is CASSADRNTEAFF. CDR3 bases: TGTGCCAGCAGCGCGGACAGGAACACTGAAGCTTTCTTT.

The CDR3 reads CAWLDSDTQYF. For the CDR3, the DNA is TGTGCCTGGTTGGACAGCGATACGCAGTATTTT. The chain carries TRBV7-9 and TRBJ2-3, with D possibly matching TRBD1 (6 bases). The CDR3 consists of 11 residues. Trimming shortened V by 11 bases and J by 6 bases, and 12 bases separated the two germline ends. CDR1 SEHNR and CDR2 FQNEAQ come from the germline V gene (reference sequence). The full variable domain, rest sourced from reference TRBV7-9 and TRBJ2-3, is DTGVSQNPRHKITKRGQNVTFRCDPISEHNRLYWYRQTLGQGPEFLTYFQNEAQLEKSRLLSDRFSAERPKGSFSTLEIQRTEQGDSAMYLCAWLDSDTQYFGPGTRLTVL.

This chain joins TRBV5-1 and TRBJ1-1; 7 nucleotides align to TRBD1. CDR3 length: 16 amino acids. V was clipped by 0 bases and J by 4 bases; unmatched bases: 9. Germline V gene data show CDR1 as SGHRS and CDR2 as YFSETQ. For the CDR3, the DNA is TGCGCCAGCAGCTTGGAGGGGGCCAAAGGGTTCACTGAAGCTTTCTTT. Translating gives CASSLEGAKGFTEAFF.

The chain joins TRBV6-4 to TRBJ2-3, with a tentative D call TRBD2 (7 bases). CDR1 MRHNA and CDR2 SNTAGT come from the germline V gene. The CDR3 consists of 11 residues. The chain's CDR3 is CEGGVRDTQYF. DNA of the CDR3: TGTGAAGGGGGGGTCCGGGATACGCAGTATTTT.

The J gene is TRBJ2-3, the V gene TRBV5-1; D not resolved. The germline V and J ends were trimmed by 2 bases and 4 bases, with 8 bases remaining between them. This CDR3 region has 13 residues. Per the germline V gene, CDR1 is SGHRS and CDR2 is YFSETQ. The CDR3 is CASSLQTADTQYF. In DNA, the CDR3 is TGCGCCAGCAGCTTACAAACAGCAGATACGCAGTATTTT.

The chain couples TRBV15 to TRBJ2-3; 8 bases are a match to TRBD2. This CDR3 has 19 residues. The germline gives CDR1 LNHNV, CDR2 YYDKDF (reference sequence). Trimming at V came to 7 bases and at J to 6 bases, leaving 24 bases not matched to a gene. This CDR3 reads CATTHGAGGRIQNSDTQYF. The CDR3 DNA reads as TGTGCCACCACTCATGGGGCGGGGGGACGAATACAGAACTCGGATACGCAGTATTTT.

V usage is TRBV19 and J usage is TRBJ2-3, with 7 bases identical to TRBD2. CDR3 length equals 17 residues. Germline V gene lookup returns CDR1 LNHDA and CDR2 SQIVND (reference sequence). V was clipped by 5 bases and J by 7 bases; unmatched bases: 18. CDR3 bases: TGTGCCAGTAGTGGGGGGGAATTTTATAGCGGAGTCAATACGCAGTATTTT. Its protein is CASSGGEFYSGVNTQYF.

This chain links TRBV10-3 with TRBJ2-5; 9 bases line up with TRBD2. CDR3 size: 14 residues. The junction had 7 bases not matched to a gene; V was cut back by 8 bases and J by 3 bases. Germline loops: CDR1 ENHRY, CDR2 SYGVKD. CDR3 in amino acids: CAIGSGGSKETQYF. CDR3 DNA sequence: TGTGCCATCGGGAGCGGGGGGAGCAAAGAGACCCAGTACTTC.

The V gene is TRBV6-5, the J gene TRBJ1-5; tentative D call: TRBD1 (6 bases). Trimming left V 6 bases short and J 0 bases short, with 12 bases between. The germline CDR1 and CDR2 sequences are MNHEY and SVGAGI. This CDR3 contains 15 residues. Written as DNA, the CDR3 is TGTGCCAGCAGCCCGGACAGTCATAGCAATCAGCCCCAGCATTTT. Amino acids: CASSPDSHSNQPQHF.

This chain uses TRBV2 with TRBJ1-2; D not resolved. Trimming left V 5 bases short and J 2 bases short, with 6 bases between. In germline, CDR1 is SNHLY, CDR2 FYNNEI. CDR3 length: 12 residues. CDR3 protein: CASSPLNYGYTF. The CDR3 DNA reads TGTGCCAGCAGTCCATTGAACTATGGCTACACCTTC.

V usage is TRBV5-1 and J usage is TRBJ2-7; D perhaps matches TRBD1 (6 bases). The germline V gene has CDR1 SGHRS and CDR2 YFSETQ. The CDR3 sequence is 12 residues long. Trimming removed 5 bases from V and 12 bases from J, with 18 bases in between. In nucleotides, the CDR3 is TGCGCCAGCAGTTCACCCACAGGGAATTTGTACTTC. It codes for CASSSPTGNLYF. The whole variable domain, remainder taken from reference TRBV5-1 and TRBJ2-7, is KAGVTQTPRYLIKTRGQQVTLSCSPISGHRSVSWYQQTPGQGLQFLFEYFSETQRNKGNFPGRFSGRQFSNSRSEMNVSTLELGDSALYLCASSSPTGNLYFGPGTRLTVT.

V gene TRBV2 combines with J gene TRBJ1-6; D is unclear. The CDR3 length is 14 residues. Trimming pared 5 bases from V and 0 bases from J, leaving 5 bases between. Germline CDR1 SNHLY, CDR2 FYNNEI. The CDR3 is CASSSRSYNSPLHF. The CDR3 coding sequence is TGTGCCAGCAGTTCGCGCTCCTATAATTCACCCCTCCACTTT.

V gene TRBV7-8 combines with J gene TRBJ1-2, with 9 nucleotides matching TRBD1. The CDR3 runs 16 residues. J lost 8 bases, V lost 5 bases, and 15 bases had no gene match. The germline CDR1 and CDR2 sequences are SGHVS and FQNEAQ. CDR3 nucleotide sequence: TGTGCCAGCAGCCCCCATCGGGGACAGGGAATTAAGGGCTACACCTTC. Translating gives CASSPHRGQGIKGYTF.

The chain carries TRBV28 and TRBJ1-3; a weak D match, TRBD1 (6 bases). The length of the CDR3 is 14 residues. Germline lookup yields CDR1 MDHEN and CDR2 SYDVKM. V was cut by 7 bases and J by 2 bases, with 12 bases left in between. The CDR3 sequence is CASNTGRTGNTIYF. CDR3 DNA sequence: TGTGCCAGCAATACAGGGAGAACTGGAAACACCATATATTTT.

This clone has a handful of counts. The chain joins TRBV7-8 to TRBJ1-1, with 7 bases lining up with TRBD1. This CDR3 is built from 15 residues. V was clipped by 2 bases and J by 1 base; unmatched bases: 4. From germline, CDR1 is SGHVS and CDR2 FQNEAQ. The DNA for the CDR3 is TGTGCCAGCAGCTTAACCGGGACAGCGAACACTGAAGCTTTCTTT. The encoded protein is CASSLTGTANTEAFF.

The J gene is TRBJ1-1, the V gene TRBV5-4; maybe TRBD1 (5 bases). There are 14 residues in the CDR3. Trimming removed 4 bases from V and 0 bases from J, with 10 bases in between. Germline V gene sequence: CDR1 SGHNT, CDR2 YYREEE (reference sequence). CDR3 protein: CASSPPGVNTEAFF. CDR3 bases: TGTGCCAGCAGCCCGCCGGGGGTGAACACTGAAGCTTTCTTT.

The chain employs TRBV7-8 and TRBJ1-4; TRBD1 aligns across 7 bases. Trimming at V came to 4 bases and at J to 3 bases, leaving 8 bases not matched to a gene. This CDR3 is built from 16 residues. CDR1 SGHVS and CDR2 FQNEAQ come from the germline V gene. The DNA for the CDR3 is TGTGCCAGCAGCTCATACGACAGGGACTCTAATGAAAAACTGTTTTTT. Protein product: CASSSYDRDSNEKLFF.

Note on this clone: This CDR3 is also generated by other DNA sequences in the sample. CDR3 sequence (DNA): TGTGCCAGTAGTACACAGGGAAACACCGGGGAGCTGTTTTTT. It codes for CASSTQGNTGELFF. The V and J genes are TRBV19 and TRBJ2-2; tentatively, D is TRBD1 (6 bases). V was cut by 4 bases and J by 2 bases, with 8 bases left in between. The germline V gene encodes CDR1 LNHDA and CDR2 SQIVND (reference sequence). CDR3 length: 14 amino acids.

V gene TRBV30 combines with J gene TRBJ2-2; D is unclear. This CDR3 contains 15 residues. The V end was cut by 0 bases, the J end by 1 base, with 9 bases between. From germline, CDR1 is GTSNPN and CDR2 SVGIG (reference sequence). The CDR3, as DNA: TGTGCCTGGAGTGTAGGAGTCGGGAACACCGGGGAGCTGTTTTTT. Amino acid sequence: CAWSVGVGNTGELFF. The full variable domain, in which reference TRBV30 and TRBJ2-2 provide the parts outside the CDR3, is SQTIHQWPATLVQPVGSPLSLECTVEGTSNPNLYWYRQAAGRGLQLLFYSVGIGQISSEVPQNLSASRPQDRQFILSSKKLLLSDSGFYLCAWSVGVGNTGELFFGEGSRLTVL.

The chain combines TRBV6-2 or TRBV6-3 with TRBJ2-7; 7 bases map to TRBD1. From germline, CDR1 is MNHEY and CDR2 SVGEGT. The CDR3 sequence is 13 residues long. J lost 3 bases, V lost 6 bases, and 5 bases had no gene match. The CDR3 sequence: CASSLQGYYEQYF. DNA for the CDR3: TGTGCCAGCAGCCTACAGGGGTACTACGAGCAGTACTTC.

In its sample, this clone was seen once. The J gene is TRBJ1-3, the V gene TRBV10-1; D call uncertain. Trimming pared 6 bases from V and 4 bases from J, leaving 13 bases between. Germline CDR1 is WNHNN and CDR2 is SYGVQD (reference sequence). This CDR3 contains 14 residues. CDR3 nucleotide sequence: TGCGCCAGCAGCGGACCGGGATACGGAAACACCATATATTTT. Its protein is CASSGPGYGNTIYF.

V usage is TRBV5-1 and J usage is TRBJ1-1; 7 positions agree with TRBD1. There are 13 residues in the CDR3. Germline V gene sequence: CDR1 SGHRS, CDR2 YFSETQ. Trimming cost V 2 bases and J 8 bases; bases outside gene matches: 6. Written as DNA, the CDR3 is TGCGCCAGCAGCTTTCGACAGGGAATGGAAGCTTTCTTT. This encodes CASSFRQGMEAFF.

V gene TRBV12-3 or TRBV12-4 combines with J gene TRBJ2-1; the D gene is possibly TRBD2 (5 bases). Trimming removed 9 bases at V and 9 bases at J, with 12 bases between. This CDR3 comprises 11 residues. CDR3: CARGRAGEQFF. CDR3 DNA sequence: TGTGCCAGAGGGCGCGCGGGTGAGCAGTTCTTC.

The chain links TRBV6-5 to TRBJ1-1, with TRBD1 identical over 8 bases. The germline gives CDR1 MNHEY, CDR2 SVGAGI. Trimming cost V 0 bases and J 3 bases; bases outside gene matches: 3. The CDR3 spans 15 residues. In nucleotides, the CDR3 is TGTGCCAGCAGTTACTCGTACAGGGGGGACACTGAAGCTTTCTTT. It translates to CASSYSYRGDTEAFF.